This TCR beta chain was sequenced during a study of blood T cell repertoires in COVID-19. Background on the study: The United States, Italy and Spain provided the acute and convalescent COVID-19 samples. The analysed material was cDNA or gDNA that came from T cells, B-cell-depleted T cells, or PBMCs.

Original processing notes: Estimation of nucleated cell counts was performed using reference gene primer amplification. Generated by immunoSEQ multiplex PCR, the TCRdb table keeps only in-frame clones and is missing some. V and J calls and clone size are as listed in that table; D and trimming were resolved from the DNA. The data show about 280,000 clones, around 88% seen once. V trimming: 4 bases; J trimming: 7 bases; junction bases outside the gene matches: 7. Germline-derived CDR1 and CDR2 are SEHNR and FQNEAQ (reference sequence). This CDR3 spans 16 amino acids. Seattle researchers signed up patients amid active infection and tracked them longitudinally.

The chain joins TRBV7-9 to TRBJ1-6; 10 positions agree with TRBD1. The source material was peripheral blood. The receptor was isolated from a woman aged 70 to 79 with COVID-19, enrolled during active disease. The CDR3: CASSSRGGQGNSPLHF. In nucleotides, the CDR3 is TGTGCCAGCAGCTCCCGAGGGGGACAGGGGAATTCACCCCTCCACTTT. Full variable domain (rest looked up from reference TRBV7-9 and TRBJ1-6): DTGVSQNPRHKITKRGQNVTFRCDPISEHNRLYWYRQTLGQGPEFLTYFQNEAQLEKSRLLSDRFSAERPKGSFSTLEIQRTEQGDSAMYLCASSSRGGQGNSPLHFGNGTRLTVT.